This T cell receptor (beta chain) was identified during a study of HIV-infected children after antiretroviral therapy interruption. Study context: Samples from the continuous-treatment group were taken at weeks 0, 48 and 150.

RNA-based 3' RACE libraries used unique molecular identifiers. TCRdb re-analysed the 3' RACE reads in MiXCR, keeping a single row per CDR3 protein. The table lists 30,000 to 40,000 distinct CDR3 sequences, about 7% of them singletons, with roughly 0.87% in the top ten. This clonotype was counted many times. The junction shows a germline mismatch at one end, possibly a read error. The CDR3 is 15 residues long. CDR1 and CDR2 (germline): ENHRY, SYGVKD. Treatment described: PENTA 11 planned treatment interruption arm or continuous ART arm. The V gene is TRBV10-3, the J gene TRBJ2-7, with D perhaps being TRBD1 or TRBD2 (5 bases each). This TCR was recovered from a pool of human donors with HIV. The specimen was CD45RA+ CD4+ T cells from PBMCs, pooled from several time points, collected from a donor given antiretroviral therapy, either interrupted or continuous. Regarding subset: naive CD4+ CD45RA+ CD45RO- T cells. The CDR3 nucleotides are TGTGCCAGCAGTGATCGACTGGGGGTTCAAAACACCTTGTACTTT. Translating gives CASSDRLGVQNTLYF.